This T cell receptor beta chain was captured by sequencing in a study of blood T cells in healthy people across ages. Study-level results: The study lacked donor CMV status, which possibly confounded expanded clonotype changes.

PBMCs numbering at least 6.5 million were isolated per sample. CDR3 length equals 14 residues. Germline-derived CDR1 and CDR2 are MGHRA and YSYEKL. Trimming took off 11 bases at V and 5 bases at J, with 19 bases between the two ends. The table lists this clonotype with a few counts. Antigen specificity is unknown. Through a sample-barcoded 5' primer and a J-beta primer mix, a second PCR was run for roughly 6 to 11 cycles. TCRdb re-called the 5' RACE reads with MiXCR, one entry per CDR3 protein. The table has about 1.6 million distinct CDR3 sequences, almost 35% seen once. The clonotype was recovered from a woman younger than 45 in good health. The rearrangement uses TRBV4-1 and TRBJ2-1; D is uncertain. Sequencing was done on a sample of blood. The CDR3 coding sequence is TGCGCCGAAATTTTCGGCGGAAATAACAATGAGCAGTTCTTC. It yields the protein CAEIFGGNNNEQFF.